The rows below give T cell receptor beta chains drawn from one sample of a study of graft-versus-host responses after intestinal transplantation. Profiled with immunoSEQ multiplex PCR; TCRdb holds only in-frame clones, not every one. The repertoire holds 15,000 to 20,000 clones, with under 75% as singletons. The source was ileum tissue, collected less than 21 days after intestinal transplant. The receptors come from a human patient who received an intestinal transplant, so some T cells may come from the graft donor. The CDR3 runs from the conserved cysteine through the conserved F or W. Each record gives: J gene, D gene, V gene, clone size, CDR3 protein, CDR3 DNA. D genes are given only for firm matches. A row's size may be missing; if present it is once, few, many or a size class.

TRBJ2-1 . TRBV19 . CASSLTRAVNEQFF TGTGCCAGTAGTCTCACCCGAGCGGTAAATGAGCAGTTCTTC
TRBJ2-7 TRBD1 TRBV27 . CASISRTGVYEQYF TGTGCCAGCATCAGCAGGACAGGGGTCTACGAGCAGTACTTC
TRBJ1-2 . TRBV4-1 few CASSQEGANMHYGYTF TGCGCCAGCAGCCAAGAAGGGGCGAATATGCACTATGGCTACACCTTC
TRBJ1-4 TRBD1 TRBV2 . CASRDRVLATNEKLFF TGTGCCAGCAGGGACAGGGTTTTAGCAACTAATGAAAAACTGTTTTTT
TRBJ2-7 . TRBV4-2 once CASSLTAWASYEQYF TGTGCCAGCAGCCTCACGGCATGGGCCTCCTACGAGCAGTACTTC
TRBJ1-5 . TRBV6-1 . CASSAGEEGNQPQHF TGTGCCAGCAGTGCGGGGGAGGAGGGGAATCAGCCCCAGCATTTT
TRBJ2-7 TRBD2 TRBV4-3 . CASSQGLAGTYEQYF TGCGCCAGCAGCCAGGGACTAGCGGGTACCTACGAGCAGTACTTC
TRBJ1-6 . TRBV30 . CAWSVILSMGSRLHF TGTGCCTGGAGTGTAATTTTATCAATGGGGAGTCGCCTCCACTTT
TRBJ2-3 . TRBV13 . CASSPSGLYTDTQYF TGTGCCAGCAGCCCCTCGGGTCTCTACACAGATACGCAGTATTTT
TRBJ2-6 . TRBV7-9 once CASSSVGRIGVGANVLTF TGTGCCAGCAGCTCGGTCGGCCGCATAGGGGTTGGGGCCAACGTCCTGACTTTC
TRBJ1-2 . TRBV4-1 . CASSQDPRGVNYGYTF TGCGCCAGCAGCCAAGATCCCCGGGGGGTGAACTATGGCTACACCTTC
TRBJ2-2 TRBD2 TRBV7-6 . CASSRSLAASNTGELFF TGTGCCAGCAGCCGTAGCCTAGCGGCCTCGAACACCGGGGAGCTGTTTTTT
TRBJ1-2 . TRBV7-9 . CASSYPVGDGYTF TGTGCCAGCAGCTACCCGGTGGGCGATGGCTACACCTTC
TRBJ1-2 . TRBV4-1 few CASSQGAGAIYGYTF TGCGCCAGCAGCCAAGGTGCAGGGGCAATCTATGGCTACACCTTC
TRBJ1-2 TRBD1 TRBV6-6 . CASRPGQGEGYGYTF TGTGCCAGCAGACCAGGACAGGGGGAGGGCTATGGCTACACCTTC
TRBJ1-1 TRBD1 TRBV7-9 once CASSDRGRLAFF TGTGCCAGCAGCGACAGGGGGCGATTAGCTTTCTTT
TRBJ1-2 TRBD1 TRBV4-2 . CASSPGTGGLYGYTF TGTGCCAGCAGCCCTGGTACAGGGGGCCTCTATGGCTACACCTTC
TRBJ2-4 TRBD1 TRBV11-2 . CASSLAPGTGRNIQYF TGTGCCAGCAGCTTAGCCCCCGGGACAGGTAGAAACATTCAGTACTTC
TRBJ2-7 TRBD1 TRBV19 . CASSASGGVGYEQYF TGTGCCAGTAGTGCATCAGGGGGCGTAGGGTACGAGCAGTACTTC
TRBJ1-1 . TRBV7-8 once CASSYIWQGPNTEAFF TGTGCCAGCAGTTATATATGGCAGGGGCCGAACACTGAAGCTTTCTTT
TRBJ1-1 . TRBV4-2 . CASSQVLVTVNTEAFF TGTGCCAGCAGCCAAGTTCTGGTAACGGTGAACACTGAAGCTTTCTTT
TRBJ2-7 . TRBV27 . CASSFGRAHEQYF TGTGCCAGCAGTTTCGGCAGGGCCCACGAGCAGTACTTC
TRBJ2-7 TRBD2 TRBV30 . CAWSEGLAGTYEQYF TGTGCCTGGAGTGAGGGACTAGCGGGTACCTACGAGCAGTACTTC
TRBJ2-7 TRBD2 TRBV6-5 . CASSSYSGTIYEQYF TGTGCCAGCAGTTCATACTCCGGGACTATTTACGAGCAGTACTTC
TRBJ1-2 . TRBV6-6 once CASSATAKPTNYGYTF TGTGCCAGCAGCGCGACAGCGAAACCTACTAACTATGGCTACACCTTC
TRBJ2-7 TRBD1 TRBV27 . CASSFPGQTNEQYF TGTGCCAGCAGTTTCCCGGGACAGACTAACGAGCAGTACTTC
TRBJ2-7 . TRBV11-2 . CASSLVLGPDYEQYF TGTGCCAGCAGCTTAGTACTAGGGCCCGACTACGAGCAGTACTTC
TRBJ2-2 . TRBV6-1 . CASSGLAGELFF TGTGCCAGCAGTGGACTAGCCGGGGAGCTGTTTTTT
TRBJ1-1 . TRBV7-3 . CASSLGGIGTEAFF TGTGCCAGCAGCTTAGGGGGGATAGGCACTGAAGCTTTCTTT
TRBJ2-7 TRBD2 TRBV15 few CATSRSGLAGFQEQYF TGTGCCACCAGCAGGTCCGGACTAGCGGGGTTCCAAGAGCAGTACTTC
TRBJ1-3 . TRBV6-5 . CASSYRGFRFGNTIYF TGTGCCAGCAGTTACCGCGGCTTTAGATTTGGAAACACCATATATTTT
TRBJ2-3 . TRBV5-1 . CASSWGFPGADTQYF TGCGCCAGCAGCTGGGGATTCCCGGGGGCAGATACGCAGTATTTT
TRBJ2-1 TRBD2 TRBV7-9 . CASSWLTSGKQFF TGTGCCAGCAGCTGGTTGACTAGCGGGAAGCAGTTCTTC
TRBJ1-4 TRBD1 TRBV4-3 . CASSRGTGGGDEKLFF TGCGCCAGCAGCCGGGGGACAGGAGGTGGGGATGAAAAACTGTTTTTT
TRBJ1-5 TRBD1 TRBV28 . CASSLRPGQGNQPQHF TGTGCCAGCAGTTTAAGGCCGGGACAGGGTAATCAGCCCCAGCATTTT
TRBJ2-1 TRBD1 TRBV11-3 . CASGQGAGSYNEQFF TGTGCCAGCGGGCAGGGGGCTGGCTCCTACAATGAGCAGTTCTTC
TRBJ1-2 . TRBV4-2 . CASSPIGGGYTF TGTGCCAGCAGCCCAATCGGGGGTGGCTACACCTTC
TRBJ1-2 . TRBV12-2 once CAGRFNGTGWAYGYTF TGTGCAGGTCGCTTTAATGGGACAGGCTGGGCTTATGGCTACACCTTC
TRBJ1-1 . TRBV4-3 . CASSQAGGHTEAFF TGCGCCAGCAGCCAAGCTGGAGGGCACACTGAAGCTTTCTTT
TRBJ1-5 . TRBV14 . CASSQDTWAQGGNQPQHF TGTGCCAGCAGCCAAGATACGTGGGCCCAGGGTGGCAATCAGCCCCAGCATTTT
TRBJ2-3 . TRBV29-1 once CSVAGKSTDTQYF TGCAGCGTTGCGGGGAAGAGCACAGATACGCAGTATTTT
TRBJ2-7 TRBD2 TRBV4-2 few CASSQEASGGLYEQYF TGTGCCAGCAGCCAAGAAGCTTCGGGAGGGCTTTACGAGCAGTACTTC
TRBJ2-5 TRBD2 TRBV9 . CASSVGGTGETQYF TGTGCCAGCAGCGTCGGGGGGACCGGGGAGACCCAGTACTTC
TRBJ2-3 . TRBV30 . CAWSVTRTQYF TGTGCCTGGAGTGTAACGCGTACGCAGTATTTT
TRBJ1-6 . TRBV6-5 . CASSYPTGHYSPLHF TGTGCCAGCAGTTACCCGACGGGACACTATTCACCCCTCCACTTT
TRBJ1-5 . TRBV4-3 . CASSQRYSNQPQHF TGCGCCAGCAGCCAACGGTATAGCAATCAGCCCCAGCATTTT
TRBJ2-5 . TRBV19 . CASSIIAGETQYF TGTGCCAGTAGTATAATAGCAGGGGAGACCCAGTACTTC
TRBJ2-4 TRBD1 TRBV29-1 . CSVVERDRKNIQYF TGCAGCGTTGTAGAGAGGGACAGGAAAAACATTCAGTACTTC
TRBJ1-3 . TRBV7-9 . CASSFGGPGNTIYF TGTGCCAGCAGCTTCGGGGGGCCTGGAAACACCATATATTTT
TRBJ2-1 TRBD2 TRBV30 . CAWVSGGAREQFF TGTGCCTGGGTTAGCGGGGGGGCTCGAGAGCAGTTCTTC
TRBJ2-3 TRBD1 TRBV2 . CASSLTGTVVTDTQYF TGTGCCAGCAGTTTAACCGGGACAGTGGTCACAGATACGCAGTATTTT
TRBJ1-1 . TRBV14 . CASSPYRRLVTEAFF TGTGCCAGCAGCCCGTACAGGCGGTTGGTCACTGAAGCTTTCTTT
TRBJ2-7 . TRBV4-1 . CASSLGGTYEQYF TGCGCCAGCAGCCTCGGGGGTACCTACGAGCAGTACTTC
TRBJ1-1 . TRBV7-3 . CASSLFHVRGTEAFF TGTGCCAGCAGCTTATTTCATGTAAGAGGCACTGAAGCTTTCTTT
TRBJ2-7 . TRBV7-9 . CASSRTSAGSYEQYF TGTGCCAGCAGCCGGACATCAGCAGGCTCCTACGAGCAGTACTTC